The 20 T cell receptor beta chains reported below all come from one sample, sequenced in a study of OX40 agonist ivuxolimab in advanced cancers. Generated by immunoSEQ multiplex PCR, the TCRdb table keeps only in-frame clones and is missing some. The repertoire holds tens of thousands of clones, with 80% as singletons. The sequences come from CD4+ or CD8+ T cells sorted from blood, collected in a trial of the OX40 agonist ivuxolimab. All receptors derive from an adult with an advanced solid tumor such as melanoma, head and neck, liver or kidney cancer.

The V call is TRBV7-2, the J call TRBJ2-7; D is perhaps TRBD1 or TRBD2 (5 bases each). Trimming shortened V by 5 bases and J by 2 bases, and 13 bases separated the two germline ends. There are 14 residues in the CDR3. Germline CDR1 is SGHTA and CDR2 is FQGNSA. The CDR3 reads CASSRDGFPYEQYF. CDR3 bases: TGTGCCAGCAGCCGGGACGGCTTCCCCTACGAGCAGTACTTC.

The V call is TRBV5-4, the J call TRBJ2-2; TRBD2 matches at 7 bases. There are 16 residues in the CDR3. Germline V gene sequence: CDR1 SGHNT, CDR2 YYREEE (reference sequence). Trimming cost V 4 bases and J 0 bases; bases outside gene matches: 6. CDR3 sequence reads: CASSPARGANTGELFF. The CDR3 bases are TGTGCCAGCAGCCCCGCCCGGGGGGCGAACACCGGGGAGCTGTTTTTT. Complete variable domain (other parts from reference TRBV5-4 and TRBJ2-2): ETGVTQSPTHLIKTRGQQVTLRCSSQSGHNTVSWYQQALGQGPQFIFQYYREEENGRGNFPPRFSGLQFPNYSSELNVNALELDDSALYLCASSPARGANTGELFFGEGSRLTVL.

V is TRBV7-8 and J is TRBJ2-5, with 9 bases fitting TRBD2. With V trimmed by 0 bases and J by 3 bases, 5 bases remained unmatched. This CDR3 is built from 16 residues. Germline CDR1 reads SGHVS; CDR2 reads FQNEAQ. The CDR3 here is CASSLAGGGAKETQYF. The CDR3 DNA follows: TGTGCCAGCAGCTTAGCAGGCGGGGGGGCTAAAGAGACCCAGTACTTC.

The gene calls are TRBV18 and TRBJ1-2; no definite D call. This CDR3 has 11 amino acids. The germline gives CDR1 KGHSH, CDR2 LQKENI. V lost 3 bases, J lost 5 bases, and 4 bases lay in between. The CDR3 DNA sequence: TGTGCCAGCTCACCCTCTTATGGCTACACCTTC. Its translation is CASSPSYGYTF. Using reference TRBV18 and TRBJ1-2 for the parts outside the CDR3, the full variable domain is NAGVMQNPRHLVRRRGQEARLRCSPMKGHSHVYWYRQLPEEGLKFMVYLQKENIIDESGMPKERFSAEFPKEGPSILRIQQVVRGDSAAYFCASSPSYGYTFGSGTRLTVV.

V usage is TRBV7-2 and J usage is TRBJ1-2; TRBD1 might be the D (5 bases). V lost 1 base, J lost 8 bases, and 11 bases lay in between. Germline CDR1 and CDR2: SGHTA and FQGNSA. This CDR3 contains 13 residues. The CDR3 loop reads CASSLVQGGGYTF. CDR3 coding DNA: TGTGCCAGCAGCTTAGTGCAGGGAGGCGGCTACACCTTC.

This chain joins TRBV2 and TRBJ2-7; D could derive from TRBD1 or TRBD2 (6 bases each). This CDR3 is built from 10 residues. Germline assignment: CDR1 SNHLY and CDR2 FYNNEI. V lost 6 bases, J lost 9 bases, and 9 bases lay in between. This CDR3 is CASRQGGQYF. The CDR3 DNA reads TGTGCCAGCAGACAGGGAGGGCAGTACTTC.

V usage is TRBV25-1 and J usage is TRBJ1-1; the D is unclear. This CDR3 has 14 residues. Looked up from germline, CDR1 is MGHDK and CDR2 is SYGVNS. Trimming shortened V by 5 bases and J by 1 base, and 11 bases separated the two germline ends. The CDR3 is CASSKIWENTEAFF. The DNA for the CDR3 is TGTGCCAGCAGTAAGATTTGGGAGAACACTGAAGCTTTCTTT. The full variable domain, its missing parts supplied by reference TRBV25-1 and TRBJ1-1, is EADIYQTPRYLVIGTGKKITLECSQTMGHDKMYWYQQDPGMELHLIHYSYGVNSTEKGDLSSESTVSRIRTEHFPLTLESARPSHTSQYLCASSKIWENTEAFFGQGTRLTVV.

The chain uses TRBV14 and TRBJ1-2, with D unresolved. From germline, CDR1 is SGHDN and CDR2 FVKESK. Trimming pared 4 bases from V and 3 bases from J, leaving 15 bases between. The CDR3 runs 15 residues. CDR3 DNA sequence: TGTGCCAGCAGCCGAAATGCCAACAGAGACTATGGCTACACCTTC. It translates to CASSRNANRDYGYTF.

The chain links TRBV5-4 to TRBJ1-2; TRBD1 aligns across 7 bases. The CDR3 spans 14 residues. Trimming at V came to 0 bases and at J to 4 bases, leaving 3 bases not matched to a gene. The V gene's germline CDR1 is SGHNT and CDR2 YYREEE (reference sequence). The CDR3 here is CASSLGDSGYGYTF. The CDR3 bases are TGTGCCAGCAGCTTGGGGGACAGCGGCTATGGCTACACCTTC.

The chain carries TRBV19 and TRBJ1-4; D remains unclear. In germline, CDR1 is LNHDA, CDR2 SQIVND (reference sequence). Trimming cost V 8 bases and J 3 bases, with 13 bases left between them. The CDR3 is 14 amino acids. The CDR3 sequence: CASASLIPNEKLFF. The CDR3 nucleotides are TGTGCCAGTGCCTCCCTGATTCCTAATGAAAAACTGTTTTTT.

The rearrangement links TRBV5-1 to TRBJ2-1, with D possibly being TRBD1 (6 bases). The CDR3 is made up of 17 amino acids. Trimming removed 3 bases at V and 0 bases at J, with 16 bases between. From germline, CDR1 is SGHRS and CDR2 YFSETQ. The CDR3 sequence: CASSSPWGPSSYNEQFF. Here the CDR3 DNA reads TGCGCCAGCAGCTCTCCATGGGGGCCGAGCTCCTACAATGAGCAGTTCTTC.

This clone has just a few counts. J is TRBJ1-3 and V is TRBV6-1, with D possibly matching TRBD1 (5 bases). The ends were cut back, 3 bases at V and 0 bases at J, with 12 bases in the middle. Germline CDR1 reads MNHNS; CDR2 reads SASEGT. The CDR3 has 16 residues. The CDR3 region is CASSEGTPVSGNTIYF. In DNA, the CDR3 is TGTGCCAGCAGTGAGGGGACCCCAGTCTCTGGAAACACCATATATTTT.

J is TRBJ2-5 and V is TRBV9, with 7 bases identical to TRBD2. CDR1 SGDLS and CDR2 YYNGEE come from the germline V gene. The CDR3 length is 16 residues. V shed 0 bases, J shed 1 base, and the junction held 6 bases outside the gene matches. DNA of the CDR3: TGTGCCAGCAGCGTAGCCCCTGGGGGGGGCCAAGAGACCCAGTACTTC. Its protein is CASSVAPGGGQETQYF. The complete variable domain, with remaining parts taken from reference TRBV9 and TRBJ2-5, reads DSGVTQTPKHLITATGQRVTLRCSPRSGDLSVYWYQQSLDQGLQFLIQYYNGEERAKGNILERFSAQQFPDLHSELNLSSLELGDSALYFCASSVAPGGGQETQYFGPGTRLLVL.

J is TRBJ2-5 and V is TRBV18; possibly TRBD1 for D (6 bases). V was pared by 0 bases and J by 2 bases, with 10 bases between. This CDR3 comprises 15 residues. The germline V gene encodes CDR1 KGHSH and CDR2 LQKENI. In nucleotides, the CDR3 is TGTGCCAGCTCACCACCTTTAGGGGGACAAGAGACCCAGTACTTC. Translated, it gives CASSPPLGGQETQYF.

This CDR3 reads CSAGQNYGYTF. CDR3 bases: TGCAGCGCAGGACAGAACTATGGCTACACCTTC. The V gene is TRBV29-1, the J gene TRBJ1-2; D is perhaps TRBD1 (6 bases). Germline V gene lookup returns CDR1 SQVTM and CDR2 ANQGSEA. V was clipped by 7 bases and J by 2 bases, with 8 bases between them. The CDR3 has 11 amino acids.

The rearrangement uses TRBV7-2 and TRBJ1-1, with D perhaps TRBD1 (5 bases). The length of the CDR3 is 13 residues. Trimming shortened V by 5 bases and J by 5 bases, and 12 bases separated the two germline ends. The V gene's germline CDR1 is SGHTA and CDR2 FQGNSA. CDR3 in amino acids: CASSPAWGTEAFF. Here the CDR3 DNA reads TGTGCCAGCAGCCCGGCGTGGGGGACTGAAGCTTTCTTT.

V and J are TRBV9 and TRBJ2-7; weak D call: TRBD2 (6 bases). The V end lost 4 bases, the J end lost 2 bases, and 16 bases lay between the germline ends. CDR3 length equals 15 residues. Per germline, CDR1 SGDLS and CDR2 YYNGEE. CDR3 in DNA: TGTGCCAGCAGCCCCGGAGGGGCGCCGGCCTACGAGCAGTACTTC. It translates to CASSPGGAPAYEQYF.

The chain uses TRBV20-1 and TRBJ2-7, with D unclear. The CDR3 runs 11 residues. V was cut by 1 base and J by 7 bases, with 8 bases left in between. Germline V CDR1 and CDR2: DFQATT, SNEGSKA (reference sequence). CDR3 loop: CSARAPWEQYF. As DNA, the CDR3 is TGCAGTGCTAGAGCGCCGTGGGAGCAGTACTTC.

The genes are TRBV29-1 and TRBJ1-1; D remains ambiguous. Trimming left V 7 bases short and J 3 bases short, with 12 bases between. This CDR3 is 12 amino acids long. Germline V gene data show CDR1 as SQVTM and CDR2 as ANQGSEA. CDR3 residues: CSATGFDTEAFF. The CDR3 DNA reads as TGCAGCGCTACGGGTTTTGACACTGAAGCTTTCTTT.

This clone was seen more than once but under ten times. This rearrangement joins TRBV11-2 to TRBJ2-1; 12 bases are shared with TRBD2. The CDR3 sequence is 18 residues long. The trim removed 3 bases at V and 4 bases at J, leaving 10 bases unmatched. CDR1 and CDR2 (germline): SGHAT, FQNNGV. CDR3 sequence reads: CASSFRLAGGQGYNEQFF. Written as DNA, the CDR3 is TGTGCCAGCAGCTTTCGGCTAGCGGGGGGGCAGGGTTACAATGAGCAGTTCTTC.